These 10 T cell receptor beta chains originate from one sample sequenced in a study of blood T cell repertoires in COVID-19. Profiled with immunoSEQ multiplex PCR; TCRdb holds only in-frame clones, not every one. The sample lists nearly 90,000 clones, about 87% seen once, with around 10% in the top ten. The sample comprised peripheral blood. The receptor source for this set is a man of 80 years or more with acute or convalescent COVID-19.

This chain links TRBV11-1 with TRBJ1-5; the D gene is possibly TRBD1 (6 bases). The V and J ends lost 5 bases and 6 bases respectively, with 11 bases between them. There are 13 residues in the CDR3. Germline V CDR1 and CDR2: SGHAT, FQDESV (reference sequence). The CDR3 loop is CASSPRGGQPQHF. The CDR3 DNA sequence: TGTGCCAGCAGCCCCAGGGGCGGTCAGCCCCAGCATTTT.

This chain uses TRBV27 with TRBJ2-2; 8 bases align to TRBD1. Germline V lookup: CDR1 MNHEY, CDR2 SMNVEV (reference sequence). This CDR3 is 14 amino acids long. J lost 6 bases, V lost 4 bases, and 4 bases had no gene match. The DNA for the CDR3 is TGTGCCAGCAGTTCGGGGACAGGTCCCGGGGAGCTGTTTTTT. It specifies CASSSGTGPGELFF.

V and J are TRBV27 and TRBJ2-7, with 8 positions matching TRBD1. Germline V gives CDR1 MNHEY, CDR2 SMNVEV (reference sequence). The CDR3 is 15 residues long. The V segment lost 5 bases and the J segment 6 bases; nucleotides outside the gene matches: 12. CDR3 amino acids: CASSLSQPGGFEQYF. CDR3 bases: TGTGCCAGCAGTCTCTCCCAGCCAGGGGGCTTCGAGCAGTACTTC.

The V and J genes are TRBV6-5 and TRBJ1-1; 9 nucleotides align to TRBD1. CDR1 and CDR2 (germline): MNHEY, SVGAGI. With 5 bases clipped from V and 5 bases from J, the junction kept 6 bases outside the gene matches. The CDR3 sequence is 14 residues long. CDR3 residues: CASSLHRGLTEAFF. DNA for the CDR3: TGTGCCAGCAGTCTGCACAGGGGGCTTACTGAAGCTTTCTTT.

This rearrangement joins TRBV19 to TRBJ1-1; 8 bases agree with TRBD1. The J segment lost 0 bases and the V segment lost 6 bases, leaving 3 bases of the junction unmatched. Looked up from germline, CDR1 is LNHDA and CDR2 is SQIVND (reference sequence). The CDR3 sequence is 14 residues long. Here the CDR3 reads CASRRTGLNTEAFF. The CDR3, as DNA: TGTGCCAGTAGAAGGACAGGGCTGAACACTGAAGCTTTCTTT.

The V call is TRBV23-1, the J call TRBJ1-1; possibly TRBD1 for D (6 bases). TRBV23-1 belongs to the ORF category, with a function that is uncertain. There are 16 residues in the CDR3. Trimming shortened V by 0 bases and J by 3 bases, and 14 bases separated the two germline ends. The DNA of the CDR3 is TGCGCCAGCAGTCAATCTCCCAGGGGCTGGTACACTGAAGCTTTCTTT. It specifies CASSQSPRGWYTEAFF.

The rearrangement joins TRBV25-1 to TRBJ1-4; D is possibly TRBD1 (5 bases). Germline CDR1 and CDR2: MGHDK and SYGVNS. The CDR3 is 17 amino acids. Trimming took off 4 bases at V and 0 bases at J, with 15 bases between the two ends. The CDR3 sequence: CASSVNLGAATNEKLFF. CDR3 DNA sequence: TGTGCCAGCAGTGTCAACCTAGGGGCCGCAACTAATGAAAAACTGTTTTTT.

The gene calls are TRBV5-5 and TRBJ2-5, with TRBD2 as a possible D gene (5 bases). The CDR3 loop spans 14 amino acids. Trimming pared 1 base from V and 2 bases from J, leaving 9 bases between. CDR1 SGHKS and CDR2 YYEKEE come from the germline V gene (reference sequence). The chain's CDR3 is CASSLRREQETQYF. DNA of the CDR3: TGTGCCAGCAGCTTGAGAAGGGAGCAAGAGACCCAGTACTTC.

CDR3 loop: CASGSGRASPYNEQFF. As DNA, the CDR3 is TGTGCCAGCGGTAGCGGGAGGGCCTCCCCCTACAATGAGCAGTTCTTC. The chain recombines TRBV4-2 with TRBJ2-1, with 11 nucleotides matching TRBD2. The germline gives CDR1 LGHNA, CDR2 YNFKEQ. With V trimmed by 8 bases and J by 2 bases, 8 bases remained unmatched. The length of the CDR3 is 16 residues.

The rearrangement joins TRBV6-5 to TRBJ1-1, with 7 bases that match TRBD1. The CDR3 is 14 amino acids. Germline V gives CDR1 MNHEY, CDR2 SVGAGI. With V trimmed by 6 bases and J by 1 base, 5 bases remained unmatched. CDR3: CASSAQGENTEAFF. The CDR3 DNA reads TGTGCCAGCAGCGCTCAGGGGGAGAACACTGAAGCTTTCTTT.